These 5 T cell receptor beta chains share one sample of origin, sequenced in a study of shared clonotypes between healthy human individuals. Method: immunoSEQ multiplex PCR; TCRdb's copy keeps in-frame clones and lacks some. The table has 400,000 to 600,000 clones, over 75% seen once; the top ten hold around an eighth. The sequencing input was PBMCs. These receptor sequences come from a middle-aged woman in good health. Some clones in this sample may be carry-over from other donors' samples.

V and J are TRBV28 and TRBJ2-3, with 13 positions matching TRBD2. Germline V CDR1 and CDR2: MDHEN, SYDVKM. The CDR3 is made up of 18 amino acids. The junction had 9 bases not matched to a gene; V was cut back by 2 bases and J by 4 bases. CDR3 in DNA: TGTGCCAGCAGTTTAACTAGCGGGAGGGCCGCGCCCTCAGATACGCAGTATTTT. Its translation is CASSLTSGRAAPSDTQYF.

This chain connects TRBV9 to TRBJ2-1; TRBD2 matches 8 bases. The CDR3 contains 12 residues. Trimming removed 1 base from V and 11 bases from J; junction bases left unmatched: 2. CDR1 and CDR2 (germline): SGDLS, YYNGEE. The CDR3 coding sequence is TGTGCCAGCAGCGTAAGCGGGAGACAGCAGTTCTTC. It codes for CASSVSGRQQFF.

V and J are TRBV7-6 and TRBJ2-7; weak D call: TRBD2 (7 bases). This CDR3 has 15 residues. The V end was cut by 5 bases, the J end by 6 bases, with 20 bases between. Germline loops: CDR1 SGHVS, CDR2 FNYEAQ. The chain's CDR3 is CASSLWDKGGPEQYF. CDR3 nucleotides: TGTGCCAGCAGCCTATGGGACAAGGGGGGGCCCGAGCAGTACTTC.

The V and J genes are TRBV28 and TRBJ1-1; 10 nucleotides agree with TRBD1. V was clipped by 7 bases and J by 5 bases; unmatched bases: 4. Germline V gives CDR1 MDHEN, CDR2 SYDVKM. This CDR3 has 13 residues. The CDR3 here is CASNPGQGTEAFF. The CDR3 DNA sequence: TGTGCCAGCAATCCGGGACAGGGGACTGAAGCTTTCTTT.

The chain joins TRBV7-6 to TRBJ2-5; possible D gene TRBD2, 6 bases. The CDR3 spans 16 residues. Between the trimmed V and J ends, which lost 2 bases and 5 bases, there was a span of 18 bases. CDR1 SGHVS and CDR2 FNYEAQ come from the germline V gene. CDR3 in amino acids: CASSLLDGRARETQYF. As DNA, the CDR3 is TGTGCCAGCAGCTTATTGGACGGGAGAGCGCGGGAGACCCAGTACTTC. The full variable domain, its missing parts supplied by reference TRBV7-6 and TRBJ2-5, is GAGVSQSPRYKVTKRGQDVALRCDPISGHVSLYWYRQALGQGPEFLTYFNYEAQQDKSGLPNDRFSAERPEGSISTLTIQRTEQRDSAMYRCASSLLDGRARETQYFGPGTRLLVL.